This T cell receptor (beta chain) was captured in a study of blood T cell repertoires in COVID-19. Some clones are missing from TCRdb's copy, which holds only in-frame ones; the method was immunoSEQ multiplex PCR. The sample lists about 60,000 clones; 84% were seen once. The sequence derives from a man aged 60 to 75 with COVID-19, enrolled during active disease. Source material: peripheral blood.

The CDR3 sequence: CASSIGLQGANTGELFF. CDR3 DNA sequence: TGTGCCAGTAGTATTGGTCTTCAGGGGGCCAACACCGGGGAGCTGTTTTTT. The chain carries TRBV19 and TRBJ2-2, with 8 bases fitting TRBD1. Losses at the gene ends were 3 bases for V and 2 bases for J; bases not matched to a gene: 8. There are 17 residues in the CDR3. Germline CDR1 reads LNHDA; CDR2 reads SQIVND (reference sequence).